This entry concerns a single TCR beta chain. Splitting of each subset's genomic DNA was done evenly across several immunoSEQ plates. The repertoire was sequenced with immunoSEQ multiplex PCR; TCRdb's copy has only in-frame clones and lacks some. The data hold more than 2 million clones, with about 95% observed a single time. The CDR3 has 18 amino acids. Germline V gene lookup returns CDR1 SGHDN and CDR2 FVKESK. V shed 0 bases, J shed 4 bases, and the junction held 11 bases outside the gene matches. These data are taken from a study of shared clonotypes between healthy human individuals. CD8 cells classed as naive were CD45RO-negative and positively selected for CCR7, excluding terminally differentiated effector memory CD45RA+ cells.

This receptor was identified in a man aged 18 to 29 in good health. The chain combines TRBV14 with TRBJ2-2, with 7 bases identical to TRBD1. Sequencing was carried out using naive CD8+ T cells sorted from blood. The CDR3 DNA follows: TGTGCCAGCAGCCAAGATTGGATAGGGGGCCTTCTCACCGGGGAGCTGTTTTTT. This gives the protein CASSQDWIGGLLTGELFF.